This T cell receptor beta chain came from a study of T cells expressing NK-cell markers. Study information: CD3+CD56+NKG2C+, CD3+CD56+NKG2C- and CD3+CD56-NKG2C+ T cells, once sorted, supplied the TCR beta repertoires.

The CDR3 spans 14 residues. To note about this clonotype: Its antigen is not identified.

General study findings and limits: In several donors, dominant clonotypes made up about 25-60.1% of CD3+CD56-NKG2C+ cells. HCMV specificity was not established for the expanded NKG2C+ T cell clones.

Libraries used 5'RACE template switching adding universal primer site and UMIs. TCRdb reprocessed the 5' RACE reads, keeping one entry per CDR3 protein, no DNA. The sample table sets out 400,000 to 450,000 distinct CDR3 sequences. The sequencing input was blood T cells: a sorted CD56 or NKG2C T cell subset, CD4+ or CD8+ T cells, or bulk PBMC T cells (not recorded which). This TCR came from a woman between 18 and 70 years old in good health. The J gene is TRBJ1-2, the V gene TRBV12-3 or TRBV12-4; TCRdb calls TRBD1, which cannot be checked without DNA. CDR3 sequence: CASSGQGPNYGYTF.